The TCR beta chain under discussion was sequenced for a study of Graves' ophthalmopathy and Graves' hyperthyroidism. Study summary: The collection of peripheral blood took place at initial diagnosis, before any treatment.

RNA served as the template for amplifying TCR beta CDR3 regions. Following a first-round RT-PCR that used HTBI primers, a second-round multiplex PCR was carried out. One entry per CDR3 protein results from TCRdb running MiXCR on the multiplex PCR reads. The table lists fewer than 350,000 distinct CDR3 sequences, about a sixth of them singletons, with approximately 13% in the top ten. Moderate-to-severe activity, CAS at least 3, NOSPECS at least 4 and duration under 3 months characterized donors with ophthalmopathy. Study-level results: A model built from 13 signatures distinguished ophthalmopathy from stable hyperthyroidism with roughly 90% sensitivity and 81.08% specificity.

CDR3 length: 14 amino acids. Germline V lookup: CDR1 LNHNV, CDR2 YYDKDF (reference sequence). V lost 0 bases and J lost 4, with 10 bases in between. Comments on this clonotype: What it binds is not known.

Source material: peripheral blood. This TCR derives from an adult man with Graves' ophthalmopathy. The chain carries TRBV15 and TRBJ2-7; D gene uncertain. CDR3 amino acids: CATSRDVGWYEQYF. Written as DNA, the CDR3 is TGTGCCACCAGCAGAGATGTGGGGTGGTACGAGCAGTACTTC. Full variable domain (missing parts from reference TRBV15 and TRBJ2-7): DAMVIQNPRYQVTQFGKPVTLSCSQTLNHNVMYWYQQKSSQAPKLLFHYYDKDFNNEADTPDNFQSRRPNTSFCFLDIRSPGLGDTAMYLCATSRDVGWYEQYFGPGTRLTVT.